What follows are 30 T cell receptor beta chains derived from one specimen sequenced in a study of blood T cell repertoires in COVID-19 (dated by TCRdb to about 2020). The library was prepared using the immunoSEQ multiplex PCR assay. Imported from immuneACCESS, the table was reduced by TCRdb to in-frame sequences with V and J called. These copies leave out some clones; in studies compared against another copy, an unresolved V gene accounts for under half, and the cause of the remainder is not known. In all, the sample holds 8,000 or so clones, and about 70% of those were seen once. The top ten clonotypes cover roughly 17% of the sample. Material: peripheral blood. The source of these receptors is a human donor in a cohort sampled during active COVID-19.

The V gene is TRBV6-6, the J gene TRBJ1-1; perhaps TRBD1 as D (6 bases). The germline gives CDR1 MNHNY, CDR2 SVGAGI (reference sequence). The CDR3 has 17 amino acids. V was clipped by 5 bases and J by 2 bases, with 21 bases between them. Written as DNA, the CDR3 is TGTGCCAGCAGTCCCCCAATGAGGGGGAGGGGAAACACTGAAGCTTTCTTT. It codes for CASSPPMRGRGNTEAFF.

The rearrangement uses TRBV6-5 and TRBJ2-5; the match to TRBD1 covers 8 bases. CDR3 length: 13 residues. CDR1 MNHEY and CDR2 SVGAGI come from the germline V gene. J was trimmed by 5 bases and V by 2 bases; bases with no gene match: 1. CDR3 amino acids: CASSYDRGETQYF. The CDR3 DNA follows: TGTGCCAGCAGTTACGACAGGGGCGAGACCCAGTACTTC.

The chain links TRBV28 to TRBJ2-3; 11 nucleotides line up with TRBD2. J gave up 0 bases and V 2 bases, and 19 bases lay outside the gene matches. The CDR3 consists of 22 residues. Germline values: CDR1 MDHEN, CDR2 SYDVKM. CDR3 bases: TGTGCCAGCAGTTTAGGGATTGGGGCTAGCGGGAGGTTAAGTACTAGCACAGATACGCAGTATTTT. Its translation: CASSLGIGASGRLSTSTDTQYF.

This clone turned up a few times. V gene TRBV19 combines with J gene TRBJ2-2; possible D gene TRBD2, 6 bases. With 11 bases removed from V and 2 bases from J, the gap between germline ends came to 15 bases. From germline, CDR1 is LNHDA and CDR2 SQIVND (reference sequence). This CDR3 has 14 amino acids. The CDR3 DNA follows: TGTGCCGCTCGGTCCGGGGGTAACACCGGGGAGCTGTTTTTT. Its protein product is CAARSGGNTGELFF.

The gene calls are TRBV27 and TRBJ1-6, with 8 bases that match TRBD1. The CDR3 extends over 15 amino acids. Trimming removed 5 bases from V and 7 bases from J; junction bases left unmatched: 7. Germline assignment: CDR1 MNHEY and CDR2 SMNVEV (reference sequence). CDR3 protein: CASSPSTGGNSPLHF. The CDR3 DNA is TGTGCCAGCAGTCCCTCCACAGGGGGAAATTCACCCCTCCACTTT.

The chain links TRBV7-8 to TRBJ1-5, with D perhaps TRBD1 (5 bases). Germline V gene data show CDR1 as SGHVS and CDR2 as FQNEAQ. CDR3 length: 16 amino acids. The V end lost 3 bases, the J end lost 2 bases, and 14 bases lay between the germline ends. CDR3 coding DNA: TGTGCCAGCAGCTTTGGTCAGGGAATGGGCAATCAGCCCCAGCATTTT. Translating gives CASSFGQGMGNQPQHF.

CDR3 sequence (DNA): TGCGCCAGCAGCTTGGGGACAGGCCCAGATACGCAGTATTTT. Its translation is CASSLGTGPDTQYF. V usage is TRBV5-1 and J usage is TRBJ2-3; 7 positions agree with TRBD1. Germline V gives CDR1 SGHRS, CDR2 YFSETQ. The J segment lost 4 bases and the V segment lost 0 bases, leaving 2 bases of the junction unmatched. The CDR3 is 14 amino acids.

The chain joins TRBV19 to TRBJ1-2; TRBD1 matches at 10 bases. With 8 bases clipped from V and 6 bases from J, the junction kept 9 bases outside the gene matches. The CDR3 sequence is 14 residues long. Germline V gene data show CDR1 as LNHDA and CDR2 as SQIVND (reference sequence). CDR3 protein: CASRPSGTGDGYTF. In DNA, the CDR3 is TGTGCCAGTCGACCCTCTGGGACAGGGGATGGCTACACCTTC.

By its share, this clone is medium-sized (0.01 to 0.1%). This chain joins TRBV4-2 and TRBJ2-1; 8 bases fit TRBD2. The CDR3 is 15 residues long. CDR1 is LGHNA and CDR2 is YNFKEQ in the germline V gene. Unmatched junction bases numbered 5, after V lost 1 base and J lost 6 bases. The CDR3 reads CASSQGREGRNEQFF. In DNA, the CDR3 is TGTGCCAGCAGCCAAGGTCGGGAGGGCCGCAATGAGCAGTTCTTC.

V gene TRBV6-5 combines with J gene TRBJ2-3; possibly TRBD2 for D (6 bases). The CDR3 totals 15 residues. Germline lookup yields CDR1 MNHEY and CDR2 SVGAGI. The V end lost 2 bases, the J end lost 6 bases, and 15 bases lay between the germline ends. The CDR3 DNA follows: TGTGCCAGCAGTTACCGCGGGACGGCCCGGGATACGCAGTATTTT. This encodes CASSYRGTARDTQYF.

This clone was observed a handful of times. This chain uses TRBV11-2 with TRBJ2-3; D unclear. Germline lookup yields CDR1 SGHAT and CDR2 FQNNGV. Trimming shortened V by 5 bases and J by 2 bases, and 8 bases separated the two germline ends. There are 13 residues in the CDR3. The CDR3 sequence: CASSRTHTDTQYF. The DNA for the CDR3 is TGTGCCAGCAGCCGAACTCACACAGATACGCAGTATTTT.

The CDR3 coding sequence is TGTGCCAGTAGTACCCAACCGGGGACAGGCAATCAGTACTTC. It is translated as CASSTQPGTGNQYF. The chain carries TRBV19 and TRBJ2-7; 8 bases align to TRBD1. CDR3 length equals 14 residues. Germline CDR1 LNHDA, CDR2 SQIVND (reference sequence). V gave up 4 bases and J gave up 10 bases; unmatched junction bases: 12.

This clone turned up a few times. V and J are TRBV19 and TRBJ2-1, with a tentative D call TRBD2 (6 bases). V was cut by 6 bases and J by 9 bases, with 12 bases left in between. CDR3 length: 12 residues. CDR1 is LNHDA, CDR2 SQIVND, per germline (reference sequence). The CDR3 region is CASSGSLGEQFF. The CDR3 coding sequence is TGTGCCAGTAGCGGGAGCCTGGGTGAGCAGTTCTTC.

CDR3 amino acids: CASSRQGLSYEQYF. In DNA, the CDR3 is TGTGCCAGCAGTCGACAGGGACTCTCCTACGAGCAGTACTTC. The chain employs TRBV6-5 and TRBJ2-7, with a tentative D call TRBD1 (7 bases). The CDR3 is made up of 14 amino acids. With 5 bases removed from V and 0 bases from J, the gap between germline ends came to 11 bases. Per germline, CDR1 MNHEY and CDR2 SVGAGI.

The chain combines TRBV9 with TRBJ1-1; TRBD1 aligns across 7 bases. V shed 0 bases and J 11 bases; nucleotides not matched to a gene: 7. CDR1 SGDLS and CDR2 YYNGEE come from the germline V gene. CDR3 length: 13 amino acids. CDR3 region: CASSVGIGQEAFF. CDR3 in DNA: TGTGCCAGCAGCGTAGGAATAGGACAGGAGGCTTTCTTT.

In its sample, this clone ranks as medium-sized. The CDR3 here is CASSSPPGQGSTDTQYF. As DNA, the CDR3 is TGCGCCAGCAGCTCTCCCCCGGGACAGGGGAGCACAGATACGCAGTATTTT. The genes are TRBV5-1 and TRBJ2-3; 10 bases are shared with TRBD1. The CDR3 is 17 amino acids. Germline trimming cut 3 bases from V and 0 bases from J; bases unmatched to any gene: 7. CDR1 is SGHRS and CDR2 is YFSETQ in the germline V gene.

Within the sample, this clone is medium-sized (0.01 to 0.1%). The chain joins TRBV6-2 or TRBV6-3 to TRBJ1-1; 10 nucleotides agree with TRBD1. The V segment lost 5 bases and the J segment 6 bases; nucleotides outside the gene matches: 3. From germline, CDR1 is MNHEY and CDR2 SVGEGT. The CDR3 totals 13 residues. The CDR3 is CASSRQGAAEAFF. CDR3 bases: TGTGCCAGCAGTCGACAGGGGGCGGCTGAAGCTTTCTTT.

V and J are TRBV5-1 and TRBJ2-3, with TRBD1 as a possible D gene (6 bases). Trimming stripped 7 bases from V and 1 base from J, with 19 bases between. The CDR3 loop spans 16 amino acids. Per the germline V gene, CDR1 is SGHRS and CDR2 is YFSETQ. In nucleotides, the CDR3 is TGCGCCAGCCGTAAAGGACAGCTCGGGGGCACAGATACGCAGTATTTT. Translating gives CASRKGQLGGTDTQYF.

By its share, this clone is medium-sized. This same CDR3 is encoded by further DNA sequences in the sample. The rearrangement uses TRBV27 and TRBJ1-5, with D perhaps matching TRBD1 (6 bases). Germline V gene sequence: CDR1 MNHEY, CDR2 SMNVEV (reference sequence). Between the trimmed V and J ends, which lost 5 bases and 8 bases, there was a span of 13 bases. The CDR3 sequence is 13 residues long. Here the CDR3 reads CASSRGGWEPQHF. The CDR3 coding sequence is TGTGCCAGCAGTAGGGGGGGTTGGGAGCCCCAGCATTTT.

The chain couples TRBV24-1 to TRBJ2-2, with TRBD1 matching over 7 bases. The CDR3 spans 16 residues. V gave up 3 bases and J gave up 0 bases; unmatched junction bases: 3. Per germline, CDR1 KGHDR and CDR2 SFDVKD. CDR3 DNA sequence: TGTGCCACCAGTGATCTGGGACAGACGAACACCGGGGAGCTGTTTTTT. Protein: CATSDLGQTNTGELFF.

With regard to this clone: At one end, the junction sequence differs from germline, possibly due to a read error. The V call is TRBV12-3 or TRBV12-4, the J call TRBJ1-5; D is uncertain. CDR3 length: 13 residues. CDR3 in amino acids: CASSRISNQLQHF. Written as DNA, the CDR3 is TGTGCCAGCAGCCGGATTAGCAATCAGCTCCAGCATTTT.

The chain carries TRBV27 and TRBJ1-5; TRBD1 matches at 7 bases. Germline trimming cut 3 bases from V and 1 base from J; bases unmatched to any gene: 9. Looked up from germline, CDR1 is MNHEY and CDR2 is SMNVEV (reference sequence). The length of the CDR3 is 17 residues. In DNA form, the CDR3 reads TGTGCCAGCAGTTTTACAGGGGTGGGTTTGAGCAATCAGCCCCAGCATTTT. Amino acids: CASSFTGVGLSNQPQHF.

V is TRBV5-1 and J is TRBJ2-7, with D possibly TRBD2 on 6 matching bases. The CDR3 has 16 amino acids. V lost 3 bases and J lost 0, with 16 bases in between. CDR1 SGHRS and CDR2 YFSETQ come from the germline V gene. In DNA form, the CDR3 reads TGCGCCAGCAGCTGGATTCCGGGACTCAACTCCTACGAGCAGTACTTC. Amino acid sequence: CASSWIPGLNSYEQYF.

This clone was detected a few times. The V call is TRBV5-6, the J call TRBJ1-1; a weak D match, TRBD1 (6 bases). Germline V gene data show CDR1 as SGHDT and CDR2 as YYEEEE. This CDR3 region has 14 residues. Trimming pared 1 base from V and 6 bases from J, leaving 13 bases between. The CDR3 DNA reads as TGTGCCAGCAGCTTGAGACAGACAGGCTCTGAAGCTTTCTTT. Protein sequence: CASSLRQTGSEAFF.

The J gene is TRBJ2-2, the V gene TRBV6-2 or TRBV6-3; TRBD2 is a possible D gene (5 bases). The germline V gene has CDR1 MNHEY and CDR2 SVGEGT. CDR3 length equals 14 residues. Trimming took 5 bases from V and 3 from J, leaving 10 bases between them. The DNA of the CDR3 is TGTGCCAGCAGTGAGCGGAGTTACACCGGGGAGCTGTTTTTT. Its translation: CASSERSYTGELFF.

V is TRBV24-1 and J is TRBJ1-6; D is perhaps TRBD1 (6 bases). This CDR3 is 16 amino acids long. Trimming took 8 bases from V and 10 from J, leaving 23 bases between them. CDR1 KGHDR and CDR2 SFDVKD come from the germline V gene. CDR3 coding DNA: TGTGCCACCACGGGGACATCCTCCCTACACCAGTCACCCCTCCACTTT. Amino acid sequence: CATTGTSSLHQSPLHF.

This chain joins TRBV2 and TRBJ2-7; TRBD2 matches 8 bases. Germline trimming cut 7 bases from V and 10 bases from J; bases unmatched to any gene: 12. Germline V lookup: CDR1 SNHLY, CDR2 FYNNEI. The CDR3 sequence is 13 residues long. The DNA for the CDR3 is TGTGCCAGCATTCCAAATAACCGGGAGGGACAGTACTTC. Amino acid sequence: CASIPNNREGQYF.

This clone was seen a few times. The CDR3 nucleotides read TGTGCCAGCAGTTTTCTGGTTGGCCGGAGGGATACGCAGTATTTT. Encoded protein: CASSFLVGRRDTQYF. The J gene is TRBJ2-3, the V gene TRBV28; tentatively, D is TRBD2 (5 bases). Trimming removed 3 bases from V and 6 bases from J, with 16 bases in between. The CDR3 sequence is 15 residues long. Per the germline V gene, CDR1 is MDHEN and CDR2 is SYDVKM.

The rearrangement joins TRBV7-2 to TRBJ2-5; 8 bases align to TRBD2. The trim removed 0 bases at V and 4 bases at J, leaving 1 base unmatched. This CDR3 region has 14 residues. Germline lookup yields CDR1 SGHTA and CDR2 FQGNSA. CDR3 sequence (DNA): TGTGCCAGCAGCTTAGCCGGGGGGGCAGAGACCCAGTACTTC. The encoded protein is CASSLAGGAETQYF.

This clone was counted once. The chain employs TRBV28 and TRBJ1-1; the match to TRBD1 covers 8 bases. J lost 10 bases, V lost 7 bases, and 11 bases had no gene match. This CDR3 spans 13 amino acids. The germline gives CDR1 MDHEN, CDR2 SYDVKM. The CDR3 region has the DNA TGTGCCAGCACTAACTTAGGACAGGGTGTAGCTTTCTTT. Amino acid sequence: CASTNLGQGVAFF.